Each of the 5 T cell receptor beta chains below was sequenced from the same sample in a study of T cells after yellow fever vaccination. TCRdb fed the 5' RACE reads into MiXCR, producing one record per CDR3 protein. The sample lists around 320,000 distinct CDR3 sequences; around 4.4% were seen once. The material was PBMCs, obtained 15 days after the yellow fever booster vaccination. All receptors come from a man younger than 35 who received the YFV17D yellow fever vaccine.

The CDR3 is CASSQGRQGASGANVLTF. CDR3 DNA sequence: TGCGCCAGCAGCCAAGGGAGACAGGGGGCATCTGGGGCCAACGTCCTGACTTTC. The V gene is TRBV4-1, the J gene TRBJ2-6, with 10 bases lining up with TRBD1. Per the germline V gene, CDR1 is MGHRA and CDR2 is YSYEKL. With 1 base clipped from V and 1 base from J, the junction kept 4 bases outside the gene matches. CDR3 size: 18 residues.

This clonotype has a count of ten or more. The CDR3 protein is CASLGGLLNTGELFF. The CDR3 DNA reads as TGTGCCTCACTCGGGGGCCTACTGAACACCGGGGAGCTGTTTTTT. The rearrangement joins TRBV6-2 or TRBV6-3 to TRBJ2-2; D could derive from TRBD1 or TRBD2 (6 bases each). CDR1 is MNHEY and CDR2 is SVGEGT in the germline V gene. Trimming stripped 11 bases from V and 1 base from J, with 17 bases between. This CDR3 spans 15 amino acids.

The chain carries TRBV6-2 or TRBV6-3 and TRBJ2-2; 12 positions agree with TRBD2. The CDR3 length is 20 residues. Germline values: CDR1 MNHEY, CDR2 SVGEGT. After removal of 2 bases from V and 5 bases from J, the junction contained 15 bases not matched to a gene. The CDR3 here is CASSYGTSGGPLLRTGELFF. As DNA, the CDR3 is TGTGCCAGCAGTTACGGCACTAGCGGGGGGCCCCTTTTGAGGACCGGGGAGCTGTTTTTT.

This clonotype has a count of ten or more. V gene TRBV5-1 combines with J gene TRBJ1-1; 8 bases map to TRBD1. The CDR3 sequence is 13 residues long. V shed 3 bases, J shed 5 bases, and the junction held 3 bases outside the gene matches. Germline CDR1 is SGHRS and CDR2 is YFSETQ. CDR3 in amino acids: CASSWDRLTEAFF. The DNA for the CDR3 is TGCGCCAGCAGCTGGGACAGGTTGACTGAAGCTTTCTTT.

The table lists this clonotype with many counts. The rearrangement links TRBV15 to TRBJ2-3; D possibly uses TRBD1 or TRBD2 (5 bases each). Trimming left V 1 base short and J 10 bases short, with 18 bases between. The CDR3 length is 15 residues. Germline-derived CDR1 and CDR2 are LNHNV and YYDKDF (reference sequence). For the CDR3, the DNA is TGTGCCACCAGCAGAGTATTCGGGACGGCCCGGCCGCAGTATTTT. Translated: CATSRVFGTARPQYF. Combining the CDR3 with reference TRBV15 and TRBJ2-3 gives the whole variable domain DAMVIQNPRYQVTQFGKPVTLSCSQTLNHNVMYWYQQKSSQAPKLLFHYYDKDFNNEADTPDNFQSRRPNTSFCFLDIRSPGLGDTAMYLCATSRVFGTARPQYFGPGTRLTVL.